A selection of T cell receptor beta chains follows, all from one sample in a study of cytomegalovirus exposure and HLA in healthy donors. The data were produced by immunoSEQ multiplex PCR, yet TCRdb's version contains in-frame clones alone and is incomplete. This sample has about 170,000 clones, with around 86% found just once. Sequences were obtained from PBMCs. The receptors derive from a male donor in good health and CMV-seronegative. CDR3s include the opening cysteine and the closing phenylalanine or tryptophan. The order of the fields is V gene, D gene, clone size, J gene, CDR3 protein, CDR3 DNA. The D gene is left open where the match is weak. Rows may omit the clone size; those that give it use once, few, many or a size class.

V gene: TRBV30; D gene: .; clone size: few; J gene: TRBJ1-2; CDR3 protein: CAWSRRRTNYGYTF; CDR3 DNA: TGTGCCTGGAGTCGGCGCAGGACTAACTATGGCTACACCTTC
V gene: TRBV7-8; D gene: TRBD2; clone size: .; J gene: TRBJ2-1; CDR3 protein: CASSLGLAGASSYNEQFF; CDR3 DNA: TGTGCCAGCAGCTTAGGACTAGCGGGGGCGAGCTCCTACAATGAGCAGTTCTTC
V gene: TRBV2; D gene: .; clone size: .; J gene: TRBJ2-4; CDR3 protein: CATLEGNIQYF; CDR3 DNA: TGTGCCACCCTAGAGGGAAACATTCAGTACTTC
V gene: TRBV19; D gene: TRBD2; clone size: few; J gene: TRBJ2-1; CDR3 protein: CASSRRLAGGFEQFF; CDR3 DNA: TGTGCCAGTAGCAGGAGACTAGCGGGGGGGTTTGAGCAGTTCTTC
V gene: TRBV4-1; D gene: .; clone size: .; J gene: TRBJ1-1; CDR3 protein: CASSQPDVAAANTEAFF; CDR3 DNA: TGCGCCAGCAGCCAACCGGATGTGGCGGCAGCGAACACTGAAGCTTTCTTT
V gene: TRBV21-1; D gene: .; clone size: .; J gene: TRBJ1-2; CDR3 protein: CASSLDSYGYTF; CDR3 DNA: TGTGCCAGCAGCCTCGACAGCTATGGCTACACCTTC
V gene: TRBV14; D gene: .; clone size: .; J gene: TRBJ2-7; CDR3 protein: CASSHRQLGEQYF; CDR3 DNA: TGTGCCAGCAGCCATAGACAGTTGGGGGAGCAGTACTTC
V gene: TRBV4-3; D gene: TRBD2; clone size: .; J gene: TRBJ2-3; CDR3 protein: CASSQAGLAVPDTQYF; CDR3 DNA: TGCGCCAGCAGCCAAGCGGGACTAGCGGTCCCAGATACGCAGTATTTT
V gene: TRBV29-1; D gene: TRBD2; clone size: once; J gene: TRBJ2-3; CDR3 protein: CSVLGGGLPDTQYF; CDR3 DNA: TGCAGCGTTCTCGGGGGGGGGTTGCCAGATACGCAGTATTTT
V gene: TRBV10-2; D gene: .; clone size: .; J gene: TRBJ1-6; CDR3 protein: CASREVTYNSPLHF; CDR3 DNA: TGCGCCAGCCGGGAGGTCACCTATAATTCACCCCTCCACTTT
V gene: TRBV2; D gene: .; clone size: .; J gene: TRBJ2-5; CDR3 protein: CASSERTGKETQYF; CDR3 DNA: TGTGCCAGCAGTGAGCGGACGGGGAAAGAGACCCAGTACTTC
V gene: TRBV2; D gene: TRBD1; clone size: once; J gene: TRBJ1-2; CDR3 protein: CASRGGQGTNYGYTF; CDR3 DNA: TGTGCCAGCAGGGGCGGACAGGGCACTAACTATGGCTACACCTTC
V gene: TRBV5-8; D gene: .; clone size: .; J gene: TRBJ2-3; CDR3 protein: CASSTRLVGTDTQYF; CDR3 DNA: TGTGCCAGCAGCACCCGACTAGTCGGCACAGATACGCAGTATTTT
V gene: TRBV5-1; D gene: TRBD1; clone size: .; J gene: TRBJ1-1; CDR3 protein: CASSRGTENTEAFF; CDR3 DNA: TGCGCCAGCAGCAGGGGGACAGAGAACACTGAAGCTTTCTTT
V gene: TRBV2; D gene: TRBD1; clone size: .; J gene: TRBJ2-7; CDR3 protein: CASSELVTGGTREQYF; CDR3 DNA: TGTGCCAGCAGTGAATTAGTGACAGGGGGGACGCGCGAGCAGTACTTC
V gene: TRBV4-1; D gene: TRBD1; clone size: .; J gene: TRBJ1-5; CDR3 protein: CASSALETGEMGNQPQHF; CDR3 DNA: TGCGCCAGCAGCGCCCTCGAGACAGGGGAAATGGGCAATCAGCCCCAGCATTTT
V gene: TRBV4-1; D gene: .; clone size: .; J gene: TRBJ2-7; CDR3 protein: CASSQEVAGRYEQYF; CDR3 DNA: TGCGCCAGCAGCCAAGAAGTGGCAGGGAGGTACGAGCAGTACTTC
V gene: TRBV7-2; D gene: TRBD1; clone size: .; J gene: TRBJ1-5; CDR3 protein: CASSSQTGVGQPQHF; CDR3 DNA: TGTGCCAGCAGCTCCCAAACAGGGGTCGGTCAGCCCCAGCATTTT
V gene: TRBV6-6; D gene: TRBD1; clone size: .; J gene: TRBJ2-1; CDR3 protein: CASTNSGTGGDEQFF; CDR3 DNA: TGTGCCAGCACTAATTCCGGGACAGGGGGCGATGAGCAGTTCTTC
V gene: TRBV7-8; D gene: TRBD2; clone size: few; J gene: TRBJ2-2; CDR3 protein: CASSRPHSGGSGGELFF; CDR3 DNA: TGTGCCAGCAGTCGACCACATAGCGGGGGATCGGGCGGGGAGCTGTTTTTT
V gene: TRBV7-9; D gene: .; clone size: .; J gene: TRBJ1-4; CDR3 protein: CASSSHGGTNEKLFF; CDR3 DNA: TGTGCCAGCAGCTCGCATGGGGGGACTAATGAAAAACTGTTTTTT
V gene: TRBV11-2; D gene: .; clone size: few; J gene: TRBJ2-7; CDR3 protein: CASSLVSGTAYEQYF; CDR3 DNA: TGTGCCAGCAGCTTAGTTTCTGGTACGGCCTACGAGCAGTACTTC
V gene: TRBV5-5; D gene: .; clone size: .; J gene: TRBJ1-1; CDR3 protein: CASSLRFELGARRNTEAFF; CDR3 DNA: TGTGCCAGCAGCTTGAGATTTGAACTGGGGGCTAGAAGGAACACTGAAGCTTTCTTT